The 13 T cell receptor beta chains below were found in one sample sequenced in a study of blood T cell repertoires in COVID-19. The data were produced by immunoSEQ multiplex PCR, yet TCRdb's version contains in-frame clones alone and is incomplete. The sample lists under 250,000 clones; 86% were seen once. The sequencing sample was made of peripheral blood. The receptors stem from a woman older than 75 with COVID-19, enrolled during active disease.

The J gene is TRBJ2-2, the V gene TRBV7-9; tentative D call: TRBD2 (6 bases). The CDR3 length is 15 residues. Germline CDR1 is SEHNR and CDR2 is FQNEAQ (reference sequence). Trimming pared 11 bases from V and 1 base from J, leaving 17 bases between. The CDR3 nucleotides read TGTGCCGGGAATTCCGGGACTGTGAACACCGGGGAGCTGTTTTTT. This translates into CAGNSGTVNTGELFF.

CDR3 sequence (DNA): TGCGCCAGCAGCCAATGGGAGCTCTATGGCTACACCTTC. It is translated as CASSQWELYGYTF. V usage is TRBV4-1 and J usage is TRBJ1-2; D is undetermined. The CDR3 totals 13 residues. V was shortened by 2 bases and J by 4 bases, with 8 bases between the two germline ends. CDR1 is MGHRA and CDR2 is YSYEKL in the germline V gene.

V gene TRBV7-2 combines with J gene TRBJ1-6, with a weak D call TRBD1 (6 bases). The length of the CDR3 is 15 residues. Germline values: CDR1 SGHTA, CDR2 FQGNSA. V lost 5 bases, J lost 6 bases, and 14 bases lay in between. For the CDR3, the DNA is TGTGCCAGCAGCCCATCCCGGACAGCTAATTCACCCCTCCACTTT. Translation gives CASSPSRTANSPLHF.

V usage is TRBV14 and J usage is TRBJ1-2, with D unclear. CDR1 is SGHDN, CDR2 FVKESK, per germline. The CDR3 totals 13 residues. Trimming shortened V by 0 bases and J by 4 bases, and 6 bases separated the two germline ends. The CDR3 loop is CASSQDRFYGYTF. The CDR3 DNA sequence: TGTGCCAGCAGCCAAGACAGGTTCTATGGCTACACCTTC. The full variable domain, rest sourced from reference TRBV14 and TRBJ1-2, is EAGVTQFPSHSVIEKGQTVTLRCDPISGHDNLYWYRRVMGKEIKFLLHFVKESKQDESGMPNNRFLAERTGGTYSTLKVQPAELEDSGVYFCASSQDRFYGYTFGSGTRLTVV.

CDR3 nucleotides: TGTGCCAGCAGCCGCTCGGGGATTAGCACAGATACGCAGTATTTT. This gives the protein CASSRSGISTDTQYF. The chain has TRBV7-9 and TRBJ2-3, with D tentatively TRBD2 (5 bases). This CDR3 has 15 residues. V was trimmed by 5 bases and J by 0 bases, leaving 12 bases between them. Germline-derived CDR1 and CDR2 are SEHNR and FQNEAQ (reference sequence).

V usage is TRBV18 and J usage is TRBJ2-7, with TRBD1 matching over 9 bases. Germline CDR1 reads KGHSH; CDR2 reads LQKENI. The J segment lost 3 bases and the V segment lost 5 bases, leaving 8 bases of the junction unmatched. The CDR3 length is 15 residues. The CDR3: CASSLKGQGDYEQYV. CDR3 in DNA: TGTGCCAGCTCATTAAAGGGACAGGGCGACTACGAGCAGTACGTC.

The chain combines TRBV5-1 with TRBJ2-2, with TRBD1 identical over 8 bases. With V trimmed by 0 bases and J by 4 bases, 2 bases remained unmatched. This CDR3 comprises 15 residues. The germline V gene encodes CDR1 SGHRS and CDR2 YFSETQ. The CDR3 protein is CASSLVQGATGELFF. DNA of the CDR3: TGCGCCAGCAGCTTGGTCCAGGGGGCCACCGGGGAGCTGTTTTTT.

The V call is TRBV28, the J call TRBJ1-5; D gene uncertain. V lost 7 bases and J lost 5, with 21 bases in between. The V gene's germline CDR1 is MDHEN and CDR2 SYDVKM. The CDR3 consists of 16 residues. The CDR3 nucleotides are TGTGCCAGCACCGCGGGCTGGGAATCATTTGATCAGCCCCAGCATTTT. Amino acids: CASTAGWESFDQPQHF.

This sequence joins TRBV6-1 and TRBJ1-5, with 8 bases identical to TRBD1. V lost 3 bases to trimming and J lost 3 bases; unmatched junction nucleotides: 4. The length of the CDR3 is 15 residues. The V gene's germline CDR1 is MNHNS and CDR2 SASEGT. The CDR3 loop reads CASSDGQGDNQPQHF. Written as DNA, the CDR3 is TGTGCCAGCAGTGATGGACAGGGAGACAATCAGCCCCAGCATTTT.

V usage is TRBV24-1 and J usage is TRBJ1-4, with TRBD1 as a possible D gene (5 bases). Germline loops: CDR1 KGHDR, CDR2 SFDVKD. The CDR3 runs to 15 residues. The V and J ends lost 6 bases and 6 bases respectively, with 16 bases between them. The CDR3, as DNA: TGTGCCACCAGTACCGCGATGGGGGGGTATGAAAAACTGTTTTTT. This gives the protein CATSTAMGGYEKLFF.

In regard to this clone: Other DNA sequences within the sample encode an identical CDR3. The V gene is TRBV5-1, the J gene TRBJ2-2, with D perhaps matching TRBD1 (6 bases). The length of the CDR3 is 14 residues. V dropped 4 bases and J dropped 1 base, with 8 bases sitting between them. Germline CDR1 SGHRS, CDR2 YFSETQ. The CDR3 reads CASSPGQNTGELFF. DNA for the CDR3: TGCGCCAGCAGCCCGGGACAGAACACCGGGGAGCTGTTTTTT.

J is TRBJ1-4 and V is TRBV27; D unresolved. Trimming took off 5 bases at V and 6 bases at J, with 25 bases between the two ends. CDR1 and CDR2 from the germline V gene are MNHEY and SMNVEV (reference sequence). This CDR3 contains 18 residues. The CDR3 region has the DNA TGTGCCAGCAGTCCGACCCCCCCCCGGGGAGGTTTTTATGAAAAACTGTTTTTT. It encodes CASSPTPPRGGFYEKLFF.

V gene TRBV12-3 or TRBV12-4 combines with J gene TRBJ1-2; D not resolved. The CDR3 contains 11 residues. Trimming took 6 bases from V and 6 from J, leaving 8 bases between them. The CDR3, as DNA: TGTGCCAGCAGCATACACCATGGCTACACCTTC. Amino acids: CASSIHHGYTF.